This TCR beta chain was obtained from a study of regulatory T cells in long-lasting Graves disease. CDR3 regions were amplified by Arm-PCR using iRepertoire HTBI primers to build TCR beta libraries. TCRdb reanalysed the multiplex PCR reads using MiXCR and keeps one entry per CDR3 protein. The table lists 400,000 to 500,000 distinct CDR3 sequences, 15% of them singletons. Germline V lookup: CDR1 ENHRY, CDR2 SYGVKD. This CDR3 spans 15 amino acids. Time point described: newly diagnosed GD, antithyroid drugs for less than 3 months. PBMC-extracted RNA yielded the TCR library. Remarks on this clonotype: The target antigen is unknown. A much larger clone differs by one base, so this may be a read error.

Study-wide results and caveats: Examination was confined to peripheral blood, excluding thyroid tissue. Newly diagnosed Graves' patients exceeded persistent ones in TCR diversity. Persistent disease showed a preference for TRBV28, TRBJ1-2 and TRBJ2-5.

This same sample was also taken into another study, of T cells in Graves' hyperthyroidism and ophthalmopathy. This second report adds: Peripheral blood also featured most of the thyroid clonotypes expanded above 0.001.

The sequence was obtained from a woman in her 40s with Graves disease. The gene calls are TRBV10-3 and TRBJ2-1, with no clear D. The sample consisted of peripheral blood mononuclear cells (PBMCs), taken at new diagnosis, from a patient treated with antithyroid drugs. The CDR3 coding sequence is TGTGCCGTCAGTGTGGGCAAGAGCTCCTACAATGAGCAGTTCTTC. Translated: CAVSVGKSSYNEQFF.